The 10 T cell receptor beta chains listed next were all sequenced from one sample in a study of blood T cell repertoires in COVID-19 (dated by TCRdb to 2019 to 2021). The library was generated by the immunoSEQ multiplex PCR assay. The source is immuneACCESS, and TCRdb retained only in-frame sequences with V and J called. Part of the clones is not carried over; for the studies checked, unresolved V genes explain less than half of this, and the remainder is unexplained. Across this sample there are 55,000 to 75,000 clones, with about two thirds seen only once. The biggest ten clones account for approximately 4.8% of the sample. The specimen was peripheral blood. The receptor source for this set is a woman in her seventies with COVID-19, enrolled during active disease.

V usage is TRBV5-4 and J usage is TRBJ2-2; no firm D call. The germline CDR1 and CDR2 sequences are SGHNT and YYREEE (reference sequence). The CDR3 is made up of 17 amino acids. The V gene lost 4 bases and the J gene lost 4 bases, with 20 bases spanning the gap. This CDR3 reads CASSPTAVTPLTGELFF. The CDR3 DNA reads as TGTGCCAGCAGCCCTACTGCGGTAACACCCCTCACCGGGGAGCTGTTTTTT.

The CDR3 bases are TGTGCCAGCAGTCCCCGGACAGGGATAGGCTATGGCTACACCTTC. Its translation is CASSPRTGIGYGYTF. This chain links TRBV6-5 with TRBJ1-2; TRBD1 matches at 8 bases. The CDR3 is 15 amino acids. CDR1 MNHEY and CDR2 SVGAGI come from the germline V gene. J gave up 4 bases and V 5 bases, and 9 bases lay outside the gene matches.

The CDR3 here is CSVVKTALRNNEQFF. The CDR3 DNA reads as TGCAGCGTTGTGAAGACAGCCCTTAGGAACAATGAGCAGTTCTTC. The rearrangement joins TRBV29-1 to TRBJ2-1, with a possible D match to TRBD1 (5 bases). Germline V gene data show CDR1 as SQVTM and CDR2 as ANQGSEA. The CDR3 has 15 residues. The ends were cut back, 4 bases at V and 5 bases at J, with 18 bases in the middle.

About this clone itself: A junction end diverges from the germline sequence, so it may reflect a read error. The chain recombines TRBV5-6 with TRBJ2-2, with a possible D match to TRBD1 (7 bases). CDR3 length equals 16 residues. CDR1 is SGHDT and CDR2 is YYEEEE in the germline V gene. The CDR3 DNA sequence: TGTGCCAGCACCTTGCGGGGCAGGGGGATAGCCGGGGAGCTGTTTTTT. This codes for CASTLRGRGIAGELFF.

The table lists this clone with a few counts. The rearrangement uses TRBV10-3 and TRBJ1-3; D ambiguous. Trimming stripped 5 bases from V and 4 bases from J, with 3 bases between. Germline CDR1 reads ENHRY; CDR2 reads SYGVKD. The CDR3 consists of 11 residues. The CDR3: CAISQGNTIYF. The CDR3, as DNA: TGTGCCATCAGTCAGGGAAACACCATATATTTT.

V gene TRBV9 combines with J gene TRBJ2-1, with 9 bases lining up with TRBD2. Germline CDR1 reads SGDLS; CDR2 reads YYNGEE. The junction had 10 bases not matched to a gene; V was cut back by 7 bases and J by 5 bases. This CDR3 has 15 amino acids. The CDR3 here is CASARAASGDNEQFF. CDR3 in DNA: TGTGCCAGCGCTCGTGCCGCTAGCGGGGACAATGAGCAGTTCTTC. Full variable domain (rest looked up from reference TRBV9 and TRBJ2-1): DSGVTQTPKHLITATGQRVTLRCSPRSGDLSVYWYQQSLDQGLQFLIQYYNGEERAKGNILERFSAQQFPDLHSELNLSSLELGDSALYFCASARAASGDNEQFFGPGTRLTVL.

The chain combines TRBV5-4 with TRBJ2-3, with D possibly TRBD2 on 6 matching bases. V shed 0 bases and J shed 4 bases, with 12 bases lying between them. The CDR3 is 15 amino acids. Germline CDR1 and CDR2: SGHNT and YYREEE (reference sequence). The CDR3 coding sequence is TGTGCCAGCAGCTTGGGCGGGACCGGAGCAGATACGCAGTATTTT. It translates to CASSLGGTGADTQYF.

This chain connects TRBV10-3 to TRBJ1-2; 8 bases are shared with TRBD1. Germline V lookup: CDR1 ENHRY, CDR2 SYGVKD. Unmatched junction bases numbered 2, after V lost 4 bases and J lost 4 bases. This CDR3 has 13 residues. The CDR3 sequence is CAISGDRRYGYTF. The CDR3 DNA reads as TGTGCCATCAGTGGGGACAGGCGCTATGGCTACACCTTC.

The rearrangement links TRBV20-1 to TRBJ2-3; TRBD2 matches 8 bases. J lost 4 bases, V lost 3 bases, and 9 bases had no gene match. Germline assignment: CDR1 DFQATT and CDR2 SNEGSKA (reference sequence). This CDR3 is built from 15 residues. The CDR3 loop reads CSASVSGSEADTQYF. For the CDR3, the DNA is TGCAGTGCTAGTGTAAGCGGGAGCGAGGCAGATACGCAGTATTTT.

This clone occurred a few times. The rearrangement uses TRBV6-2 or TRBV6-3 and TRBJ1-5; TRBD1 matches at 7 bases. V trimming: 7 bases; J trimming: 5 bases; junction bases outside the gene matches: 11. This CDR3 has 15 amino acids. Germline V lookup: CDR1 MNHEY, CDR2 SVGEGT. The CDR3 region has the DNA TGTGCCAGCACCCCAGGGGGACAATTGTATCAGCCCCAGCATTTT. Its translation is CASTPGGQLYQPQHF.